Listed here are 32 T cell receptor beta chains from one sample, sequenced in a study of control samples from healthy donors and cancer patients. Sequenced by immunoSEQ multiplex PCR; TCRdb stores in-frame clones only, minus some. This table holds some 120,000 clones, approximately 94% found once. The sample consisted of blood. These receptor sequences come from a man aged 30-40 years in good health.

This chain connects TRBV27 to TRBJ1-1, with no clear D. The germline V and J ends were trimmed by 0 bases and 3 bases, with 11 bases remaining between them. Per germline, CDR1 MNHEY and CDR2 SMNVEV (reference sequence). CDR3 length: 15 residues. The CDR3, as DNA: TGTGCCAGCAGTTTATCCCTTCTGTGGGACACTGAAGCTTTCTTT. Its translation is CASSLSLLWDTEAFF.

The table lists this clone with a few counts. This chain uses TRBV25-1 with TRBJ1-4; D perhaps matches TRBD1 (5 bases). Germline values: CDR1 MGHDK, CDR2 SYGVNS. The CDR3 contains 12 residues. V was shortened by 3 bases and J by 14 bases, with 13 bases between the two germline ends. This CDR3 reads CASSDDRGGLFF. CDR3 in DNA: TGTGCCAGCAGTGATGATAGGGGAGGGCTGTTTTTT.

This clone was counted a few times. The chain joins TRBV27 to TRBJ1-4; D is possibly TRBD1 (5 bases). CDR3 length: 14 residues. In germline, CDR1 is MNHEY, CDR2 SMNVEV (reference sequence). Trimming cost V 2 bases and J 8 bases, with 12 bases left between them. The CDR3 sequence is CASSLQGEGEKLFF. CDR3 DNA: TGTGCCAGCAGTTTACAGGGTGAGGGAGAAAAACTGTTTTTT.

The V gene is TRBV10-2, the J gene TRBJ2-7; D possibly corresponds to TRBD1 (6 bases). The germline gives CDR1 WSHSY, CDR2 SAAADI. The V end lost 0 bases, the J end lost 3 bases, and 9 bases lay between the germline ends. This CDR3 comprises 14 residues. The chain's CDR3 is CASSESWGRYEQYF. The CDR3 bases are TGCGCCAGCAGTGAGTCGTGGGGGCGCTACGAGCAGTACTTC.

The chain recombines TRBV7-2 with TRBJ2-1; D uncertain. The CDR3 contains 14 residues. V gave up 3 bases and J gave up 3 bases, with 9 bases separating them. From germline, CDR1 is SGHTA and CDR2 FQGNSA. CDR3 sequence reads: CASSFGGNYNEQFF. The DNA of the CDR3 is TGTGCCAGCAGCTTCGGCGGAAACTACAATGAGCAGTTCTTC.

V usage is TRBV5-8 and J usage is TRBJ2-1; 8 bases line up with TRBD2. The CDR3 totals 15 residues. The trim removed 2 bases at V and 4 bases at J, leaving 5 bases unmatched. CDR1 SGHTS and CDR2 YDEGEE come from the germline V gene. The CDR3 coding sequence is TGTGCCAGCAGCTTCAGCGGGGGCCCTTACAATGAGCAGTTCTTC. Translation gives CASSFSGGPYNEQFF.

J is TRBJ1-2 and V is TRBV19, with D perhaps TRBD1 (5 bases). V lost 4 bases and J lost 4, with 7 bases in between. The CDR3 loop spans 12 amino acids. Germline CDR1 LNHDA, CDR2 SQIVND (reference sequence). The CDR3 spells CASSRGAYGYTF. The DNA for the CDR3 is TGTGCCAGTAGTAGAGGGGCCTATGGCTACACCTTC.

The CDR3 loop is CASSVVAGSSYNEQFF. CDR3 nucleotides: TGTGCCAGCAGCGTAGTGGCGGGGAGCTCCTACAATGAGCAGTTCTTC. J is TRBJ2-1 and V is TRBV9; a weak D match, TRBD2 (6 bases). The CDR3 covers 16 residues. Looked up from germline, CDR1 is SGDLS and CDR2 is YYNGEE. Trimming cost V 0 bases and J 0 bases, with 10 bases left between them.

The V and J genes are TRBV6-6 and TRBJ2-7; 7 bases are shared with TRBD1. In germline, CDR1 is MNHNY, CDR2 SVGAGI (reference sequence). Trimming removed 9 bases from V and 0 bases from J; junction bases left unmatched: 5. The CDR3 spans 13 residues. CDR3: CASLTGFSYEQYF. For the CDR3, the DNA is TGTGCCAGTCTGACAGGGTTCTCCTACGAGCAGTACTTC.

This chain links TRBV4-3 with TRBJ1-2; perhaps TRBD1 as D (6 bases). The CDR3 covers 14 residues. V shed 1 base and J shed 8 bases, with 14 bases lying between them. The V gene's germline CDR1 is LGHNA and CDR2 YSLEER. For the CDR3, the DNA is TGCGCCAGCAGCCAAGGGCAGGGGTTAGGGGGCTACACCTTC. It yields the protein CASSQGQGLGGYTF.

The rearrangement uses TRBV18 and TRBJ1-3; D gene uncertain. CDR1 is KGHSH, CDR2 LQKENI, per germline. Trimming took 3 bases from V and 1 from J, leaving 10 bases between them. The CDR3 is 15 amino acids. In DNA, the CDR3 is TGTGCCAGCTCACCTTCCGTGGGGTCTGGAAACACCATATATTTT. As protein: CASSPSVGSGNTIYF.

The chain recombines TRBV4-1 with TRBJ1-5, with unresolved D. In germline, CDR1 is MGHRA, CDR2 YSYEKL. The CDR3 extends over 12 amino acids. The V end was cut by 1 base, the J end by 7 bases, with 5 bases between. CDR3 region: CASSQGGQPQHF. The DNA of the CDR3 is TGCGCCAGCAGCCAAGGCGGGCAGCCCCAGCATTTT.

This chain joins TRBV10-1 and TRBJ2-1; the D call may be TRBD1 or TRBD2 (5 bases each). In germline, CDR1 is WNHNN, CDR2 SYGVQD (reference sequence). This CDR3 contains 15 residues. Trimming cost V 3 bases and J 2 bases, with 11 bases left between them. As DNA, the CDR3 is TGCGCCAGCAGTGAAGGGGAGCCAGCCTACAATGAGCAGTTCTTC. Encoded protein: CASSEGEPAYNEQFF.

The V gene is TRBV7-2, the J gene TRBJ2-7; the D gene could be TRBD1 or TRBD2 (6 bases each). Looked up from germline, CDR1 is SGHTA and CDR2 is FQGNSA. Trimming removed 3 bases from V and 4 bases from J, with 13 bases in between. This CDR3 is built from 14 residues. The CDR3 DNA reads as TGTGCCAGCAGCTTTACGGGGGCACGATACGAGCAGTACTTC. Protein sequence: CASSFTGARYEQYF. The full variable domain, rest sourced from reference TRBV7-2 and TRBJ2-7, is GAGVSQSPSNKVTEKGKDVELRCDPISGHTALYWYRQSLGQGLEFLIYFQGNSAPDKSGLPSDRFSAERTGGSVSTLTIQRTQQEDSAVYLCASSFTGARYEQYFGPGTRLTVT.

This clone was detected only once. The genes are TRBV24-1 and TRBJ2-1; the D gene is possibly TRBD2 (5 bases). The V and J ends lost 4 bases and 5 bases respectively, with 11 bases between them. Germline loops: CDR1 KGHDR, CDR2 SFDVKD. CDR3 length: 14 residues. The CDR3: CATSEPTTDNEQFF. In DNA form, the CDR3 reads TGTGCCACCAGTGAACCGACTACGGACAATGAGCAGTTCTTC.

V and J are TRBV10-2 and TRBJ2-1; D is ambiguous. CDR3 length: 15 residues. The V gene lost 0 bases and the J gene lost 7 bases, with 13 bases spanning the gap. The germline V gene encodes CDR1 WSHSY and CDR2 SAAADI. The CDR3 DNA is TGCGCCAGCAGTGAGTCCTCCCGCCCCAGGAATGAGCAGTTCTTC. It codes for CASSESSRPRNEQFF.

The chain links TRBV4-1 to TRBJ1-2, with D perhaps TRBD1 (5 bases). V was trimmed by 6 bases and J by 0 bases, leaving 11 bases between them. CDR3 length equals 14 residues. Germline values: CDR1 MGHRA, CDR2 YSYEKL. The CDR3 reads CASRPQVANYGYTF. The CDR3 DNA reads TGCGCCAGCAGACCACAGGTAGCTAACTATGGCTACACCTTC.

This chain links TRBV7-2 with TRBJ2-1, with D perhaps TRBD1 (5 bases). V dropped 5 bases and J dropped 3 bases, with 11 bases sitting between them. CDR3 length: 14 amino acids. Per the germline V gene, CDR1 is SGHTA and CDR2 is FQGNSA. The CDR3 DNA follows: TGTGCCAGCAGCCCAGGGCTTCTCTACAATGAGCAGTTCTTC. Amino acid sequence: CASSPGLLYNEQFF.

CDR3 region: CASRRYHTDKRNTEAFF. The DNA for the CDR3 is TGCGCCAGCAGGCGCTACCATACGGACAAACGGAACACTGAAGCTTTCTTT. The J gene is TRBJ1-1, the V gene TRBV10-2; TRBD1 is a possible D gene (5 bases). V was cut by 6 bases and J by 1 base, with 21 bases left in between. The V gene's germline CDR1 is WSHSY and CDR2 SAAADI. The CDR3 spans 17 residues.

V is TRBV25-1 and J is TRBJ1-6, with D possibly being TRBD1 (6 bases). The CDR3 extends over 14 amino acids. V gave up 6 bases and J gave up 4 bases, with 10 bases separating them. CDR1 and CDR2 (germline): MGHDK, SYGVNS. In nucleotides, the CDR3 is TGTGCCAGCAGCCTACAGGGATATAATTCACCCCTCCACTTT. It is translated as CASSLQGYNSPLHF.

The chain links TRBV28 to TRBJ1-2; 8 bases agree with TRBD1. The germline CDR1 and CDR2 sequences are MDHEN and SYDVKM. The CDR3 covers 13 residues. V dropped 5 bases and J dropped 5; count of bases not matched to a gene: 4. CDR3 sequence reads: CASSRTGRYGYTF. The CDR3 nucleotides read TGTGCCAGCAGTCGGACAGGGAGGTATGGCTACACCTTC.

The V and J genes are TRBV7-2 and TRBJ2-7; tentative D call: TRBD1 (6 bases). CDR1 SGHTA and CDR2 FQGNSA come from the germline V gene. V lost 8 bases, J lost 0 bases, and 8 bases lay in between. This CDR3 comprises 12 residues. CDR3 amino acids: CASLDSSYEQYF. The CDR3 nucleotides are TGTGCCAGCCTGGACAGCTCCTACGAGCAGTACTTC.

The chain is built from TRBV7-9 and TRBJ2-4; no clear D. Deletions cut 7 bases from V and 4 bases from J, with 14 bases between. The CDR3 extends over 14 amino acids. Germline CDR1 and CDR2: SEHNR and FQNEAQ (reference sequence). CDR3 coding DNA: TGTGCCAGCACCAGCGCGGATACAAAAAACATTCAGTACTTC. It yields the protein CASTSADTKNIQYF.

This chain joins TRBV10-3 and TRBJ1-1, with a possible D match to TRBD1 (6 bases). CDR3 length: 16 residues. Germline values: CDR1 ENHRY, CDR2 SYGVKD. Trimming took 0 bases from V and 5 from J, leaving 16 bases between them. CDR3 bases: TGTGCCATCAGTGAGTCCCCCGCTCTTAGGGGGACTGAAGCTTTCTTT. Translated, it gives CAISESPALRGTEAFF.

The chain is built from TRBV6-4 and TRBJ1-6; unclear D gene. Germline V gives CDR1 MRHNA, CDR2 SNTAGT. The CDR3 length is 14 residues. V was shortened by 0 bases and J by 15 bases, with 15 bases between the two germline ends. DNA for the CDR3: TGTGCCAGCAGTGACTCAAGGGCTAACCCGCACCTCCACTTT. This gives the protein CASSDSRANPHLHF.

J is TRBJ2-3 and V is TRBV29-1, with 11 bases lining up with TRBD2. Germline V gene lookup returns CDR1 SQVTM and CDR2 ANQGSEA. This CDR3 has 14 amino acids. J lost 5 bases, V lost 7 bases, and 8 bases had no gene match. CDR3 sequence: CSASGTSGGDTQYF. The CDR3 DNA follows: TGCAGCGCTAGCGGGACTAGCGGTGGAGATACGCAGTATTTT.

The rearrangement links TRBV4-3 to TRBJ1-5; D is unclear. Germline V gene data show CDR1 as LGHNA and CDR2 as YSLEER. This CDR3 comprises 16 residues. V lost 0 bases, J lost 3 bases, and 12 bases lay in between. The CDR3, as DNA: TGCGCCAGCAGCCAAGATCGGCAGGCGACCAATCAGCCCCAGCATTTT. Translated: CASSQDRQATNQPQHF.

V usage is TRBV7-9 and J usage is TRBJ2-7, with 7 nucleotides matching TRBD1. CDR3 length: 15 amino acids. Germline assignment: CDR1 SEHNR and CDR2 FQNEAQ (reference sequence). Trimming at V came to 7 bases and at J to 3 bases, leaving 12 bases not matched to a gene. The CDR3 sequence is CASTRSRDRNYEQYF. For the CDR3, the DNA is TGTGCCAGCACCCGATCGAGGGACAGAAACTACGAGCAGTACTTC.

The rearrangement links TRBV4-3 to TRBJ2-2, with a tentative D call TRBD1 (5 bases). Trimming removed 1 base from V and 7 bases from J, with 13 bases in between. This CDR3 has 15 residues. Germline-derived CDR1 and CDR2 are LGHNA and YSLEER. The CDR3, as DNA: TGCGCCAGCAGCCAAGGACAGACACGAGGCGGGGAGCTGTTTTTT. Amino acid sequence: CASSQGQTRGGELFF.

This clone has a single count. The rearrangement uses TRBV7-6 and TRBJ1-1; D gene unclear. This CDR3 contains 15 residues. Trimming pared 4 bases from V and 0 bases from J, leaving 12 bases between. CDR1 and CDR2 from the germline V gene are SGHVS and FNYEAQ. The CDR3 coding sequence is TGTGCCAGCAGCTGGCCCCCAGGCGTGAACACTGAAGCTTTCTTT. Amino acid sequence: CASSWPPGVNTEAFF.

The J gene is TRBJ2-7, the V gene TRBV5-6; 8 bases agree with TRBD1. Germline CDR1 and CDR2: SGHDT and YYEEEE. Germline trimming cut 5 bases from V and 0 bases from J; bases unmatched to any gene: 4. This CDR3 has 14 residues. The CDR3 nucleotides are TGTGCCAGCAGAGAACAGGGGGACTCCTACGAGCAGTACTTC. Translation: CASREQGDSYEQYF.

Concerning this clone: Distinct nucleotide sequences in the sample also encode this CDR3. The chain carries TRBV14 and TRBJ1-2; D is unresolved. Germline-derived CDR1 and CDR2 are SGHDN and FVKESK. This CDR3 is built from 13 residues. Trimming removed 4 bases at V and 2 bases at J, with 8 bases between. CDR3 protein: CASSPDGNYGYTF. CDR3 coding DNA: TGTGCCAGCAGCCCCGACGGAAACTATGGCTACACCTTC.